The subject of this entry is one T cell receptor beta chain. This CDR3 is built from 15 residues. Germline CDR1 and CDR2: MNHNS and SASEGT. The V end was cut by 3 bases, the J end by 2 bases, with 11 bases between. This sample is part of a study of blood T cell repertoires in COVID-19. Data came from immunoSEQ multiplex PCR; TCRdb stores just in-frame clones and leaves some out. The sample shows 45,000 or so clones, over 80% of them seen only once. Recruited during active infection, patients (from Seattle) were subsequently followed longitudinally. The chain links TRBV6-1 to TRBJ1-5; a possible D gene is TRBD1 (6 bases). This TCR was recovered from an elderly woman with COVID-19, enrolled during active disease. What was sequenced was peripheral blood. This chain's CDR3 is CASSDPQGGNQPQHF. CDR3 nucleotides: TGTGCCAGCAGTGACCCACAGGGTGGCAATCAGCCCCAGCATTTT.